The 7 T cell receptor beta chains below were found in one sample sequenced in a study of cytomegalovirus exposure and HLA in healthy donors. Researchers ran the PCR with 60 Vbeta and 13 Jbeta primers. Clones were read by immunoSEQ multiplex PCR, and TCRdb kept only the in-frame ones, dropping some. The sample shows fewer than 200,000 clones, more than 65% of them seen only once. Sequencing was done on a sample of PBMCs. These receptors were collected from a girl aged 2 to 10 in good health and CMV-seropositive.

This chain connects TRBV18 to TRBJ2-1; possible D gene TRBD1, 6 bases. With 3 bases removed from V and 6 bases from J, the gap between germline ends came to 24 bases. This CDR3 is 18 amino acids long. CDR1 is KGHSH, CDR2 LQKENI, per germline. CDR3 region: CASSPFLRDIRLFNEQFF. CDR3 sequence (DNA): TGTGCCAGCTCACCCTTTTTAAGGGACATACGTCTGTTCAATGAGCAGTTCTTC.

V gene TRBV6-4 combines with J gene TRBJ1-5; D is possibly TRBD1 (5 bases). The V end lost 4 bases, the J end lost 6 bases, and 13 bases lay between the germline ends. The CDR3 sequence is 14 residues long. The germline gives CDR1 MRHNA, CDR2 SNTAGT. DNA of the CDR3: TGTGCCAGCAGTGGAGAAGGGGCCGGTCAGCCCCAGCATTTT. This sequence encodes CASSGEGAGQPQHF.

The gene calls are TRBV7-8 and TRBJ2-1, with TRBD1 identical over 11 bases. The CDR3 spans 16 residues. Trimming cost V 1 base and J 12 bases; bases outside gene matches: 11. Germline lookup yields CDR1 SGHVS and CDR2 FQNEAQ. The CDR3 region has the DNA TGTGCCAGCAGCTTAGAGGGACAGGGGGTCGGGGGGGGGCAGTTCTTC. It specifies CASSLEGQGVGGGQFF.

V is TRBV30 and J is TRBJ2-7; 8 bases are a match to TRBD1. CDR3 size: 13 residues. Germline CDR1 and CDR2: GTSNPN and SVGIG (reference sequence). The V and J ends lost 3 bases and 7 bases, in that order; junction bases with no gene match: 8. CDR3 coding DNA: TGTGCCTGGAGCAGCAGGGGGCGCAATGAGCAGTACTTC. It specifies CAWSSRGRNEQYF.

The CDR3: CAWSVPQGPQHF. In nucleotides, the CDR3 is TGTGCCTGGAGTGTACCACAGGGACCCCAGCATTTT. The chain has TRBV30 and TRBJ1-5, with D perhaps TRBD1 (6 bases). From germline, CDR1 is GTSNPN and CDR2 SVGIG (reference sequence). CDR3 size: 12 residues. With 0 bases removed from V and 10 bases from J, the gap between germline ends came to 10 bases.

The V gene is TRBV2, the J gene TRBJ2-7, with 8 bases lining up with TRBD1. V lost 10 bases and J lost 4; bases outside the gene matches: 9. The germline V gene encodes CDR1 SNHLY and CDR2 FYNNEI. The CDR3 covers 13 residues. The CDR3 spells CATRRTGRYEQYF. The CDR3, as DNA: TGTGCCACCAGGAGGACAGGGCGGTACGAGCAGTACTTC.

The gene calls are TRBV19 and TRBJ2-3, with 7 bases that match TRBD1. CDR3 length: 16 residues. Germline-derived CDR1 and CDR2 are LNHDA and SQIVND (reference sequence). The V segment lost 7 bases and the J segment 0 bases; nucleotides outside the gene matches: 10. The CDR3 spells CASTSKGQTSTDTQYF. The CDR3 nucleotides are TGTGCCAGTACCTCTAAGGGACAGACTAGCACAGATACGCAGTATTTT. The entire variable domain, with the rest obtained from reference TRBV19 and TRBJ2-3, is as follows: DGGITQSPKYLFRKEGQNVTLSCEQNLNHDAMYWYRQDPGQGLRLIYYSQIVNDFQKGDIAEGYSVSREKKESFPLTVTSAQKNPTAFYLCASTSKGQTSTDTQYFGPGTRLTVL.